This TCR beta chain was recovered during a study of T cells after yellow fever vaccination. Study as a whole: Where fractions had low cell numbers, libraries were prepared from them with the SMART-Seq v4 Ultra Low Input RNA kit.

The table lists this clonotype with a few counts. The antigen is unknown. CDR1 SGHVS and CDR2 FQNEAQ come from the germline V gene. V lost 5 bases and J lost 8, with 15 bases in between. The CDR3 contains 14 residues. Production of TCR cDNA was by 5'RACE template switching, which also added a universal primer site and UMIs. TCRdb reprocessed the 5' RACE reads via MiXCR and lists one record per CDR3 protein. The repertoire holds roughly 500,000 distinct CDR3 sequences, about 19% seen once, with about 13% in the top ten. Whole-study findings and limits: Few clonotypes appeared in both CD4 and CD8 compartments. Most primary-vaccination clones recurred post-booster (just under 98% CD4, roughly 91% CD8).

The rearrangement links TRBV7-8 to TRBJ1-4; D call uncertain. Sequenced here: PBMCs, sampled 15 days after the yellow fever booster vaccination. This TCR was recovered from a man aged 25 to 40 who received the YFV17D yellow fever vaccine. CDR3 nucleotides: TGTGCCAGCAGCCTTACGGCCCTCTGGGAAAAACTGTTTTTT. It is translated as CASSLTALWEKLFF.